This T cell receptor beta chain was observed in a study of T cells in Graves' hyperthyroidism and ophthalmopathy. This clonotype was found many times. The CDR3 totals 14 residues. V lost 0 bases and J lost 5, with 13 bases in between. Germline-derived CDR1 and CDR2 are DFQATT and SNEGSKA (reference sequence). The investigators amplified TCR beta CDR3 regions from RNA transcripts. HTBI primers were employed in a first-round RT-PCR of the TCR CDR3. Via MiXCR, TCRdb re-called the multiplex PCR reads, giving one row per CDR3 protein. The sample has 400,000 to 550,000 distinct CDR3 sequences, 24% seen once.

The chain uses TRBV20-1 and TRBJ2-5, with D perhaps matching TRBD1 (7 bases). Sample: blood. This sequence was found in a woman aged 30 to 39 with Graves' ophthalmopathy. The CDR3 DNA sequence: TGCAGTGCTAGAGATGGAGGGGGCTGGGAGACCCAGTACTTC. Translating it yields CSARDGGGWETQYF.